The entry that follows covers one TCR beta chain sequence. This sample is drawn from a study of blood T cell repertoires in COVID-19. Some clones are missing from TCRdb's copy, which holds only in-frame ones; the method was immunoSEQ multiplex PCR. The table records around 270,000 clones, 91% of them present only once. CDR1 is PRHDT, CDR2 FYEKMQ, per germline (reference sequence). The CDR3 sequence is 14 residues long. The V end was cut by 5 bases, the J end by 2 bases, with 13 bases between. The clonotype comes from a person between 18 and 35 years old with COVID-19, enrolled during active disease. The sequenced sample was peripheral blood. The rearrangement uses TRBV13 and TRBJ2-7, with a weak D call TRBD2 (6 bases). For the CDR3, the DNA is TGTGCCAGCAGCGCGGGACTCCCCGCCTACGAGCAGTACTTC. It is translated as CASSAGLPAYEQYF.